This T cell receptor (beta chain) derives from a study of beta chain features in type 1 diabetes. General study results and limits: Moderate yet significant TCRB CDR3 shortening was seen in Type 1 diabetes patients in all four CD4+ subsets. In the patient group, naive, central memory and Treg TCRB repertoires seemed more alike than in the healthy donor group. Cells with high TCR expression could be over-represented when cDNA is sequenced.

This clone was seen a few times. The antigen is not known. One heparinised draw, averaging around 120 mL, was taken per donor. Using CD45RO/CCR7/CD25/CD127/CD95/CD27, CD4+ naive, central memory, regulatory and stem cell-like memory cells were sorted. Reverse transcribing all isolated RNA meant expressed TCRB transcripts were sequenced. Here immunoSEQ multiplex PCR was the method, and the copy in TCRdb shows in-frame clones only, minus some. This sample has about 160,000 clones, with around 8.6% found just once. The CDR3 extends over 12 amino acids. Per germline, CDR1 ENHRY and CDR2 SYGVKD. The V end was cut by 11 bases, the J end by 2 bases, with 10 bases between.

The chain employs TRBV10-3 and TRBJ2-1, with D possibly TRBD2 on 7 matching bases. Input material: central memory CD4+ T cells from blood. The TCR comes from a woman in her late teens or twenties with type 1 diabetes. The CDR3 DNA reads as TGTGCCGGGGGGGGCGCCTACAATGAGCAGTTCTTC. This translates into CAGGGAYNEQFF.